These 29 T cell receptor beta chains were all obtained from the same sample, sequenced in a study of molecular identifiers for immune sequencing clone quantification (dated by TCRdb to the late 2010s). Receptor amplification or capture employed PCR. Instrument on record: NextSeq 500. The raw public data were reprocessed by TCRdb itself: fastp quality trimming at Q25, MiXCR clonotype calling, in-frame beta chains only. Every entry covers one CDR3 protein and lists the most common genes and DNA from its rows. The sample table records nearly 650,000 distinct CDR3 sequences; 25% of these occur just once. The top ten clones comprise about 0.73% of the sample. The sequencing sample was made of naive CD8+ T cells from blood, with Jurkat cell RNA spiked in. The intended sense of this specimen's cell subset or site label: FACS-sorted CD8+CD4-CCR7+CD45RA+ naive T cells. These receptors were obtained from a human donor in good health. Some libraries in this study had Jurkat cell RNA spiked in.

Note on this clonotype: A much larger clone differs by one base, so this may be a read error. The chain is built from TRBV4-2 and TRBJ1-5, with D perhaps TRBD1 (6 bases). The CDR3 spans 14 residues. With 4 bases removed from V and 5 bases from J, the gap between germline ends came to 12 bases. Germline V gives CDR1 LGHNA, CDR2 YNFKEQ. CDR3 amino acids: CASSPLTGDQPQHF. The CDR3 coding sequence is TGTGCCAGCAGCCCCCTGACAGGAGATCAGCCCCAGCATTTT.

The chain employs TRBV6-1 and TRBJ1-2; possibly TRBD1 for D (5 bases). Germline CDR1 is MNHNS and CDR2 is SASEGT. Trimming pared 6 bases from V and 4 bases from J, leaving 15 bases between. This CDR3 comprises 14 residues. CDR3 nucleotide sequence: TGTGCCAGCAGCTCCCCTGGGACCGGCTATGGCTACACCTTC. This gives the protein CASSSPGTGYGYTF.

This clonotype showed up just a few times. The J gene is TRBJ1-1, the V gene TRBV27; D not resolved. This CDR3 region has 17 residues. CDR1 and CDR2 from the germline V gene are MNHEY and SMNVEV (reference sequence). Trimming took off 2 bases at V and 5 bases at J, with 21 bases between the two ends. The CDR3 nucleotides read TGTGCCAGCAGTTTAGGTCCCCCCCAGGTAGTCGGTACTGAAGCTTTCTTT. Amino acids: CASSLGPPQVVGTEAFF.

This clonotype was seen just once. A much larger clone lies a single base off, so this may be a read error. The gene calls are TRBV5-1 and TRBJ2-7; D ambiguous. The CDR3 contains 13 residues. In germline, CDR1 is SGHRS, CDR2 YFSETQ. CDR3 DNA: TGCGCCAGCCGCTTGGACGCCTGGGGCGAGCAGTACTTC. This sequence encodes CASRLDAWGEQYF.

This chain joins TRBV6-6 and TRBJ2-3, with 8 bases lining up with TRBD1. This CDR3 has 19 residues. Germline lookup yields CDR1 MNHNY and CDR2 SVGAGI (reference sequence). The V segment lost 7 bases and the J segment 4 bases; nucleotides outside the gene matches: 22. The CDR3 reads CASTLASGGSSRRADTQYF. Here the CDR3 DNA reads TGTGCCAGCACCCTAGCTTCAGGGGGCTCCTCCCGCCGCGCAGATACGCAGTATTTT.

This clonotype was detected ten times or more. V and J are TRBV7-2 and TRBJ2-3; 8 positions match TRBD2. V shed 0 bases, J shed 9 bases, and the junction held 17 bases outside the gene matches. There are 18 residues in the CDR3. Germline CDR1 is SGHTA and CDR2 is FQGNSA. The CDR3 coding sequence is TGTGCCAGCAGCTTAGCGCTAATGACGGCGGGGGGCGAGTACACGCAGTATTTT. Its protein is CASSLALMTAGGEYTQYF.

The chain links TRBV6-5 to TRBJ2-1; 9 bases map to TRBD2. After removal of 0 bases from V and 8 bases from J, the junction contained 11 bases not matched to a gene. The CDR3 length is 17 residues. CDR1 and CDR2 from the germline V gene are MNHEY and SVGAGI. Here the CDR3 reads CASSYSIVSGSYDEQFF. The DNA for the CDR3 is TGTGCCAGCAGTTACTCGATTGTTAGCGGGAGTTATGATGAGCAGTTCTTC.

This clonotype was seen a few times. The chain couples TRBV20-1 to TRBJ1-5; 8 bases fit TRBD1. V lost 2 bases and J lost 2; bases outside the gene matches: 5. The CDR3 spans 15 residues. Germline values: CDR1 DFQATT, CDR2 SNEGSKA (reference sequence). As DNA, the CDR3 is TGCAGTGCTAGACCGACAGGGGTTGGCAATCAGCCCCAGCATTTT. Residues: CSARPTGVGNQPQHF.

This clonotype turned up a few times. This chain joins TRBV6-2 or TRBV6-3 and TRBJ2-7; 8 bases are a match to TRBD2. The V segment lost 8 bases and the J segment 5 bases; nucleotides outside the gene matches: 5. From germline, CDR1 is MNHEY and CDR2 SVGEGT. This CDR3 comprises 12 residues. The CDR3: CASSAGGHEQYF. In DNA, the CDR3 is TGTGCCAGCTCGGCGGGAGGTCACGAGCAGTACTTC.

This clonotype was seen ten or more times. The chain links TRBV20-1 to TRBJ2-7; D unclear. Deletions cut 5 bases from V and 4 bases from J, with 9 bases between. This CDR3 comprises 11 residues. Germline V lookup: CDR1 DFQATT, CDR2 SNEGSKA (reference sequence). The CDR3 sequence: CSAPWMYEQYF. In nucleotides, the CDR3 is TGCAGTGCTCCGTGGATGTACGAGCAGTACTTC.

This clonotype was seen only a few times. Compared with germline, one end of the junction differs, possibly owing to a read error. The J gene is TRBJ1-1, the V gene TRBV7-8; no reliable D call. The CDR3 loop spans 21 amino acids. Germline V gene data show CDR1 as SGHVS and CDR2 as FQNEAQ. Here the CDR3 reads CASSLVSFPSLSGRVNTETFF. In DNA form, the CDR3 reads TGTGCCAGCAGCTTAGTGTCATTCCCGTCACTCTCCGGGAGGGTGAACACTGAAACTTTCTTT.

This clonotype came up many times. This chain connects TRBV4-3 to TRBJ2-4; weak D call: TRBD1 (6 bases). Trimming removed 0 bases from V and 3 bases from J, with 15 bases in between. From germline, CDR1 is LGHNA and CDR2 YSLEER. The CDR3 is made up of 17 amino acids. The CDR3 is CASSQDWTEGFKNIQYF. The CDR3 bases are TGCGCCAGCAGCCAAGATTGGACAGAAGGCTTCAAAAACATTCAGTACTTC.

This clonotype was observed a handful of times. The chain joins TRBV7-2 to TRBJ1-2; a possible D gene is TRBD1 (5 bases). This CDR3 is 15 amino acids long. Trimming shortened V by 1 base and J by 8 bases, and 17 bases separated the two germline ends. The germline V gene encodes CDR1 SGHTA and CDR2 FQGNSA. CDR3 sequence: CASSLVLQAARGYTF. CDR3 nucleotides: TGTGCCAGCAGCTTAGTCCTACAGGCGGCTAGGGGCTACACCTTC.

V is TRBV5-6 and J is TRBJ2-4, with a possible D match to TRBD1 (6 bases). This CDR3 region has 19 residues. Trimming left V 0 bases short and J 0 bases short, with 19 bases between. Germline CDR1 is SGHDT and CDR2 is YYEEEE. The CDR3, as DNA: TGTGCCAGCAGCTTGGGGTTGGGGGCGGAAGAACTAGCCAAAAACATTCAGTACTTC. Amino acids: CASSLGLGAEELAKNIQYF. Drawing the rest from reference TRBV5-6 and TRBJ2-4, the complete variable domain is DAGVTQSPTHLIKTRGQQVTLRCSPKSGHDTVSWYQQALGQGPQFIFQYYEEEERQRGNFPDRFSGHQFPNYSSELNVNALLLGDSALYLCASSLGLGAEELAKNIQYFGAGTRLSVL.

This clonotype occurred many times. The genes are TRBV2 and TRBJ1-1; D remains unclear. V was shortened by 6 bases and J by 2 bases, with 16 bases between the two germline ends. This CDR3 contains 15 residues. Germline lookup yields CDR1 SNHLY and CDR2 FYNNEI. The CDR3 DNA reads as TGTGCCAGCAGCCACTATTTGACGGTAAACACTGAAGCTTTCTTT. It translates to CASSHYLTVNTEAFF.

The chain combines TRBV11-1 with TRBJ2-7; 7 positions match TRBD1. With V trimmed by 5 bases and J by 5 bases, 12 bases remained unmatched. The CDR3 loop spans 15 amino acids. Germline CDR1 SGHAT, CDR2 FQDESV (reference sequence). The CDR3 is CASSTSGTATHEQYF. For the CDR3, the DNA is TGTGCCAGCAGCACATCCGGGACAGCGACCCACGAGCAGTACTTC.

Many counts were recorded for this clonotype. The chain carries TRBV19 and TRBJ1-5, with 7 bases fitting TRBD1. The CDR3 is made up of 15 amino acids. V was pared by 3 bases and J by 0 bases, with 2 bases of the junction left unmatched. CDR1 is LNHDA, CDR2 SQIVND, per germline (reference sequence). The CDR3 protein is CASSMTGNSNQPQHF. The CDR3 DNA reads TGTGCCAGTAGTATGACAGGGAATAGCAATCAGCCCCAGCATTTT.

Details on this clonotype: This clone may be a read error of a much larger clone one base away. The genes are TRBV29-1 and TRBJ2-3, with unresolved D. CDR1 and CDR2 from the germline V gene are SQVTM and ANQGSEA. The CDR3 sequence is 10 residues long. V was clipped by 7 bases and J by 10 bases, with 12 bases between them. The CDR3: CSAVLESQYF. As DNA, the CDR3 is TGCAGCGCTGTTTTAGAGTCGCAGTATTTT.

This clonotype was detected only a few times. V and J are TRBV3-1 and TRBJ1-2; D unclear. Germline lookup yields CDR1 LGHDT and CDR2 YNNKEL (reference sequence). The CDR3 totals 13 residues. Trimming took off 1 base at V and 5 bases at J, with 8 bases between the two ends. This CDR3 is CASSQGWPYGYTF. In DNA, the CDR3 is TGTGCCAGCAGCCAAGGATGGCCTTATGGCTACACCTTC.

The chain employs TRBV7-6 and TRBJ2-2; 8 bases map to TRBD2. J was trimmed by 1 base and V by 5 bases; bases with no gene match: 6. Germline CDR1 is SGHVS and CDR2 is FNYEAQ. The CDR3 is made up of 16 amino acids. CDR3 nucleotides: TGTGCCAGCAGCCCGAGTACTAGCGGGAACACCGGGGAGCTGTTTTTT. Translation gives CASSPSTSGNTGELFF.

There are a few counts of this clonotype. The chain couples TRBV6-1 to TRBJ1-1; 9 bases agree with TRBD1. V lost 3 bases to trimming and J lost 6 bases; unmatched junction nucleotides: 11. CDR1 is MNHNS, CDR2 SASEGT, per germline. The length of the CDR3 is 16 residues. The CDR3 DNA reads TGTGCCAGCAGTGAGGGACAGGGCTGGACGAGCGCTGAAGCTTTCTTT. Protein sequence: CASSEGQGWTSAEAFF.

This clonotype turned up a few times. This chain uses TRBV4-1 with TRBJ2-1; perhaps TRBD1 as D (6 bases). The V end lost 5 bases, the J end lost 0 bases, and 14 bases lay between the germline ends. The CDR3 sequence is 16 residues long. Germline CDR1 reads MGHRA; CDR2 reads YSYEKL. CDR3 sequence reads: CASSSHEGDSYNEQFF. The DNA of the CDR3 is TGCGCCAGCAGCTCCCACGAGGGGGACTCCTACAATGAGCAGTTCTTC.

This clonotype occurred many times. This rearrangement joins TRBV4-1 to TRBJ2-1; D not certain. V lost 1 base and J 7 bases, leaving 20 bases between the germline ends. Germline lookup yields CDR1 MGHRA and CDR2 YSYEKL. The CDR3 runs to 17 residues. CDR3 sequence reads: CASSQVSQLEWKNEQFF. The CDR3 region has the DNA TGCGCCAGCAGCCAAGTGTCCCAGCTAGAATGGAAGAATGAGCAGTTCTTC.

V usage is TRBV20-1 and J usage is TRBJ2-2, with 11 bases that match TRBD2. This CDR3 is 20 amino acids long. Germline values: CDR1 DFQATT, CDR2 SNEGSKA (reference sequence). Trimming cost V 2 bases and J 1 base; bases outside gene matches: 15. In DNA form, the CDR3 reads TGCAGTGCTAGACAGGGATACCCGGGACTAGCGGAAATGAACACCGGGGAGCTGTTTTTT. It yields the protein CSARQGYPGLAEMNTGELFF.

A word on this clonotype: Since a much larger clone is just one base distant, this may be a read error. The gene calls are TRBV4-1 and TRBJ2-7, with D hard to call. Looked up from germline, CDR1 is MGHRA and CDR2 is YSYEKL. The CDR3 is made up of 13 amino acids. CDR3 in amino acids: CASSPTPFYAQYF. DNA of the CDR3: TGCGCCAGCAGCCCTACACCATTCTACGCGCAGTACTTC.

This clonotype has a handful of counts. The chain links TRBV9 to TRBJ2-3; D could derive from TRBD1 or TRBD2 (5 bases each). Trimming pared 3 bases from V and 8 bases from J, leaving 16 bases between. The CDR3 is made up of 14 amino acids. Germline V gene data show CDR1 as SGDLS and CDR2 as YYNGEE. CDR3 protein: CASSGGSEVGTQYF. The CDR3 bases are TGTGCCAGCAGCGGGGGGTCTGAGGTTGGTACGCAGTATTTT. Supplemented by reference TRBV9 and TRBJ2-3, the full variable domain reads DSGVTQTPKHLITATGQRVTLRCSPRSGDLSVYWYQQSLDQGLQFLIQYYNGEERAKGNILERFSAQQFPDLHSELNLSSLELGDSALYFCASSGGSEVGTQYFGPGTRLTVL.

The chain has TRBV11-3 and TRBJ1-1; D might be TRBD1 (5 bases). The germline gives CDR1 SGHNT, CDR2 YENEEA. The length of the CDR3 is 17 residues. V dropped 1 base and J dropped 0 bases, with 15 bases sitting between them. CDR3 amino acids: CASSLAPQGPLNTEAFF. The CDR3 nucleotides are TGTGCCAGCAGCTTAGCTCCCCAGGGACCCCTGAACACTGAAGCTTTCTTT.

This clonotype has just a few counts. The rearrangement joins TRBV28 to TRBJ1-4; 9 bases are shared with TRBD1. This CDR3 is 18 amino acids long. From germline, CDR1 is MDHEN and CDR2 SYDVKM. J gave up 2 bases and V 6 bases, and 13 bases lay outside the gene matches. The CDR3 DNA sequence: TGTGCCAGCAGGATTTCCGGGACAGGGAGCGGCACTAATGAAAAACTGTTTTTT. It specifies CASRISGTGSGTNEKLFF.

In this sample, this clonotype turned up many times. The CDR3 sequence: CASSLAGLAGGPAQDTQYF. The CDR3 DNA follows: TGTGCCAGCAGCTTAGCAGGGTTAGCGGGGGGACCTGCACAAGATACGCAGTATTTT. The chain combines TRBV7-9 with TRBJ2-3, with 10 bases fitting TRBD2. Per the germline V gene, CDR1 is SEHNR and CDR2 is FQNEAQ (reference sequence). The CDR3 length is 19 residues. Trimming removed 0 bases from V and 5 bases from J; junction bases left unmatched: 14.